Listed below are T cell receptor beta chains from one sample, sequenced in a study of monozygotic twins with inflammatory bowel disease. Using the 5' RACE reads, TCRdb records one entry per CDR3 protein without DNA. This sample's table reports 90,000 to 110,000 distinct CDR3 sequences. The material sequenced was blood. These receptors came from a human donor with ulcerative colitis or Crohn's disease, or a healthy co-twin of an affected twin (not recorded which). Each CDR3 is given with its conserved first and last residue.

>TRBJ1-1|TRBV5-4
CASSLMTGPGTEAFF
>TRBJ1-1|TRBV7-9
CASSRGDGHTEAFF
>TRBJ2-7|TRBV28
CASSSRGDTSYEQYF
>TRBJ2-3|TRBV18
CASSPRAGTGVRQYF
>TRBJ1-1|TRBV5-4
CASSPVSTEPGGTEAFF
>TRBJ2-1|TRBV15
CATSTRQDGGNEQFF
>TRBJ1-2|TRBV28
CASSRTGGAYGYTF
>TRBJ1-1|TRBV6-5
CASSYSDRGPKNTEAFF
>TRBJ2-7|TRBV20-1
CSARDRLGLTTYEQYF
>TRBJ1-5|TRBV18
CASSQGADQPQHF
>TRBJ2-3|TRBV12-3/TRBV12-4
CASSLRPNTQYF
>TRBJ1-1|TRBV7-6
CASSPEAANTEAFF
>TRBJ2-6|TRBV10-3
CAISESGSPGANVLTF
>TRBJ2-3|TRBV7-2
CASSSDRGGAQYF
>TRBJ1-4|TRBV4-3
CASSQGTGIHEKLFF
>TRBJ2-3|TRBV5-1
CASRLGSTDTQYF
>TRBJ1-1|TRBV12-3/TRBV12-4
CASTPDRKNTEAFF
>TRBJ1-2|TRBV19
CASSPRWDQRTNYGYTF
>TRBJ2-3|TRBV6-5
CASSSGPTLGTQYF
>TRBJ2-5|TRBV6-5
CAGNRDRGLGETQYF
>TRBJ2-1|TRBV7-2
CASSLLYNEQFF
>TRBJ2-7|TRBV20-1
CSARGTGAWSEQYF
>TRBJ1-2|TRBV3-1
CASSSDRNYGYTF
>TRBJ2-1|TRBV25-1
CASRTSGRDEQFF
>TRBJ1-1|TRBV11-2
CASSLVEGVNTEAFF
>TRBJ2-2|TRBV12-3/TRBV12-4
CASSWTSRNTGELFF
>TRBJ2-3|TRBV11-2
CASSSKLADTQYF
>TRBJ1-6|TRBV7-2
CASSLVGTVRSPLHF
>TRBJ2-5|TRBV27
CASSKGTLETQYF
>TRBJ2-3|TRBV7-9
CASSLRSDSHSTDTQYF
>TRBJ2-3|TRBV12-3/TRBV12-4
CASSYSSFTSGGDTQYF
>TRBJ2-7|TRBV4-2
CASSEVGGASQDEQYF
>TRBJ2-5|TRBV4-2
CASSREGRAGGETQYF
>TRBJ1-6|TRBV21-1
CASSRPRETSNSPLHF
>TRBJ2-7|TRBV9
CASSIGVGQGAAEQYF
>TRBJ1-1|TRBV6-1
CASSRQGANTEAFF
>TRBJ2-7|TRBV5-1
CASSLGLAESSYEQYF
>TRBJ1-6|TRBV16
CASSQSRTDNSPLHF
>TRBJ2-7|TRBV10-3
CAISESGSFVGYEQYF